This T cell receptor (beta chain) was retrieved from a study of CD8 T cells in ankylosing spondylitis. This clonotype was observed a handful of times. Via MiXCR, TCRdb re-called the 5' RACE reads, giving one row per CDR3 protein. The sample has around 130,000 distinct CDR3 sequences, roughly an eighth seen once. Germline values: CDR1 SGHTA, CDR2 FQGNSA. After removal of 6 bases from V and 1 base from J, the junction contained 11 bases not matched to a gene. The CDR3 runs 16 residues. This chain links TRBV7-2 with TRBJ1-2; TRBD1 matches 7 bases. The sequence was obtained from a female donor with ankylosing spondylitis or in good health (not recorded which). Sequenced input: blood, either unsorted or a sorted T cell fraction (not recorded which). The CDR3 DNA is TGTGCCAGCAGTTACACAGGGGTTCCTTATAACTATGGCTACACCTTC. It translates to CASSYTGVPYNYGYTF.